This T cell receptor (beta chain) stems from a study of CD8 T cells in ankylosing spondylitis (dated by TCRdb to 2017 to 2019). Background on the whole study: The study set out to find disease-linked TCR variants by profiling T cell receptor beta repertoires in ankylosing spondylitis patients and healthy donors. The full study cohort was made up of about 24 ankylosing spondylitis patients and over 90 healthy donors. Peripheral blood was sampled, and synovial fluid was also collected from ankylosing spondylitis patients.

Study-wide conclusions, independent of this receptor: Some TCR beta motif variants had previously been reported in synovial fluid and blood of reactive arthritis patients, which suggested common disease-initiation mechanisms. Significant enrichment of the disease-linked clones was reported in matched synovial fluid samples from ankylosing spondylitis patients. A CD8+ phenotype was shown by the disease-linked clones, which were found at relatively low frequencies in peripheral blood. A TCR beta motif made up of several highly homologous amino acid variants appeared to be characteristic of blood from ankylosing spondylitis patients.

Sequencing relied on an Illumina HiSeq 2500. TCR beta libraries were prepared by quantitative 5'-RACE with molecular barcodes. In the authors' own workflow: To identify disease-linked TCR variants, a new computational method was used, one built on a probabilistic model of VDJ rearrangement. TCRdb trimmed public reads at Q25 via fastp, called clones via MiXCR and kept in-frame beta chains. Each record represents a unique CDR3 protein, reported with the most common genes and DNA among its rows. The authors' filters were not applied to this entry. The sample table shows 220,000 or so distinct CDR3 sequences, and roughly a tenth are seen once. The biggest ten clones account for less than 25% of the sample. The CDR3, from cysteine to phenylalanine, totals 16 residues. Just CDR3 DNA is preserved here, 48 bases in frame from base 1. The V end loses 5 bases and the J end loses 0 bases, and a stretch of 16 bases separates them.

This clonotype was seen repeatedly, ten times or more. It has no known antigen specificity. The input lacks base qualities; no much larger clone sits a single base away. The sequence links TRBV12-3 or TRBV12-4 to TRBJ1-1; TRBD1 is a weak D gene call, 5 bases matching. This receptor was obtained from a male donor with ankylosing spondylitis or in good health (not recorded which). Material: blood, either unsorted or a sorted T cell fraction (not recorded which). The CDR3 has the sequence CASSGGSVLMNTEAFF. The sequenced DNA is TGTGCCAGCAGTGGGGGGAGCGTCCTCATGAACACTGAAGCTTTCTTT.